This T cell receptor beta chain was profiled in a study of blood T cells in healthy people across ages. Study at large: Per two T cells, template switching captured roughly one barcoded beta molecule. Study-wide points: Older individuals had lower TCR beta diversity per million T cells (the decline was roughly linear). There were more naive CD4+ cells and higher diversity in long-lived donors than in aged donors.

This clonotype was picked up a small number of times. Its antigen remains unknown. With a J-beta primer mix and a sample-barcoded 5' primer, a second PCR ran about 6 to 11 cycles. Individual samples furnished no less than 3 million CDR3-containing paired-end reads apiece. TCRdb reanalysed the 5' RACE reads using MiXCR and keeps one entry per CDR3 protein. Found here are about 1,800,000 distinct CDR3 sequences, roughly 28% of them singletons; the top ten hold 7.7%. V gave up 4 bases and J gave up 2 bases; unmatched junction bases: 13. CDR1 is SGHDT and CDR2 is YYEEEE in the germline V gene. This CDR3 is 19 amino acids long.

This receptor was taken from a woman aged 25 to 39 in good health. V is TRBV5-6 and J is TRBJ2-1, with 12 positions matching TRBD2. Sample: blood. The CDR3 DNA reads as TGTGCCAGCAGCCAGCAGACTAGCGGGAGAGGGGCCCCCTACAATGAGCAGTTCTTC. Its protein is CASSQQTSGRGAPYNEQFF.